What follows describes a single T cell receptor beta chain. The antigen is unknown. Using immunoSEQ multiplex PCR, the repertoire was profiled, and TCRdb retains in-frame clones only, with some absent. The data contain approximately 500,000 clones, 70% to 85% of them singletons. This record comes from a study of shared clonotypes between healthy human individuals. The CDR3 runs to 15 residues. Study results and caveats: In having few donors, the study represented limited genetic and exposure-history diversity.

Every one of the donors was a Caucasian adult that lived in Nashville, Tennessee. The source of this sequence is a woman between 35 and 50 years old in good health. Some clones in this sample may be carry-over from other donors' samples. V is TRBV1 and J is TRBJ2-1; the DNA was not compared with TRBD2, the D call given in the table. TRBV1 counts as a pseudogene. Material for sequencing was PBMCs. In DNA, the CDR3 is TGCACCAGCAGCCAAGGAGCCTACCTATACAATGAGCAGTTCTTC. It codes for CTSSQGAYLYNEQFF.